A single sample is the source of the 8 T cell receptor beta chains below, sequenced in a study of blood T cell repertoires in COVID-19. This table comes from immunoSEQ multiplex PCR, and its TCRdb copy is limited to in-frame clones, with some not included. The sample holds 200,000 or so clones, approximately 87% seen once. The specimen sequenced was peripheral blood. These receptors were taken from a woman aged 50 to 65 with acute or convalescent COVID-19.

This clone was picked up one time. This sequence joins TRBV2 and TRBJ1-2; D gene unclear. The germline V and J ends were trimmed by 7 bases and 0 bases, with 3 bases remaining between them. Germline lookup yields CDR1 SNHLY and CDR2 FYNNEI. CDR3 length: 11 residues. The CDR3 DNA reads TGTGCCAGCACAGCTAACTATGGCTACACCTTC. Protein sequence: CASTANYGYTF.

Only one count was recorded for this clone. This chain joins TRBV5-1 and TRBJ2-1; 8 bases map to TRBD2. The V segment lost 0 bases and the J segment 5 bases; nucleotides outside the gene matches: 7. Germline-derived CDR1 and CDR2 are SGHRS and YFSETQ. CDR3 length equals 16 residues. The CDR3 nucleotides are TGCGCCAGCAGCTTGGGAGCGGGAGCCCCCCACAATGAGCAGTTCTTC. Amino acids: CASSLGAGAPHNEQFF.

The rearrangement uses TRBV19 and TRBJ1-1; D remains unclear. The V gene's germline CDR1 is LNHDA and CDR2 SQIVND (reference sequence). The length of the CDR3 is 13 residues. The V gene lost 3 bases and the J gene lost 5 bases, with 10 bases spanning the gap. CDR3 loop: CASSMSLETEAFF. The DNA of the CDR3 is TGTGCCAGTAGTATGAGTCTGGAGACTGAAGCTTTCTTT.

The gene calls are TRBV14 and TRBJ1-2, with TRBD1 as a possible D gene (5 bases). CDR3 size: 15 residues. Germline values: CDR1 SGHDN, CDR2 FVKESK. V lost 1 base and J 2 bases, leaving 11 bases between the germline ends. CDR3 bases: TGTGCCAGCAGCCAAGGGGACTCAGGCAACTATGGCTACACCTTC. Translated: CASSQGDSGNYGYTF.

The V gene is TRBV7-6, the J gene TRBJ2-1; a possible D gene is TRBD1 (5 bases). Between the trimmed V and J ends, which lost 6 bases and 1 base, there was a span of 13 bases. Germline CDR1 and CDR2: SGHVS and FNYEAQ. CDR3 length: 15 residues. The CDR3 DNA follows: TGTGCCAGCAGTCGACTTCAGGGATCCTACAATGAGCAGTTCTTC. The encoded protein is CASSRLQGSYNEQFF.

The chain uses TRBV12-3 or TRBV12-4 and TRBJ2-1; no clear D. Trimming removed 5 bases at V and 8 bases at J, with 10 bases between. The CDR3 has 12 amino acids. The DNA for the CDR3 is TGTGCCAGCAGTCCCCTTTTTGATGAGCAGTTCTTC. It codes for CASSPLFDEQFF.

V is TRBV19 and J is TRBJ2-3, with TRBD1 matching over 9 bases. After removal of 2 bases from V and 3 bases from J, the junction contained 3 bases not matched to a gene. The CDR3 totals 15 residues. CDR1 is LNHDA and CDR2 is SQIVND in the germline V gene (reference sequence). Here the CDR3 reads CASSIYGTGTDTQYF. For the CDR3, the DNA is TGTGCCAGTAGTATATATGGGACAGGGACAGATACGCAGTATTTT.

The rearrangement joins TRBV7-2 to TRBJ1-5; D is possibly TRBD1 (5 bases). Germline values: CDR1 SGHTA, CDR2 FQGNSA. Trimming stripped 5 bases from V and 4 bases from J, with 12 bases between. CDR3 length: 14 amino acids. The CDR3 sequence: CASSPTVGNQPQHF. In DNA form, the CDR3 reads TGTGCCAGCAGCCCGACAGTGGGGAATCAGCCCCAGCATTTT. The full variable domain, completed using reference TRBV7-2 and TRBJ1-5, is GAGVSQSPSNKVTEKGKDVELRCDPISGHTALYWYRQSLGQGLEFLIYFQGNSAPDKSGLPSDRFSAERTGGSVSTLTIQRTQQEDSAVYLCASSPTVGNQPQHFGDGTRLSIL.